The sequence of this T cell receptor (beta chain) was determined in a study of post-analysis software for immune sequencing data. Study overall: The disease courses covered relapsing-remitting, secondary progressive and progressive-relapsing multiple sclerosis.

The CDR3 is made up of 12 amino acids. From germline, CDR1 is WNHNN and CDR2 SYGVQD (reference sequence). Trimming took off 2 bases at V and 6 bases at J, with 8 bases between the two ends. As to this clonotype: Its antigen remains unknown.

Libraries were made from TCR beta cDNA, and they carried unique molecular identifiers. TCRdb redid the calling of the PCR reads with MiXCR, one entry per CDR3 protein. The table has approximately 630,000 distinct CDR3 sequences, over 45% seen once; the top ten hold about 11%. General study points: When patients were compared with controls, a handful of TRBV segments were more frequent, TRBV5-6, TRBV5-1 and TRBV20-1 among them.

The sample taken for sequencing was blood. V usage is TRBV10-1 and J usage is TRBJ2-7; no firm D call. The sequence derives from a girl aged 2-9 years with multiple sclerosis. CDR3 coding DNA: TGCGCCAGCAGTGAGGCGACGGGCGAGCAGTACTTC. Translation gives CASSEATGEQYF.